The sequence of this TCR beta chain was determined in a study of T cell changes during pregnancy in multiple sclerosis. TCRdb keeps only in-frame clones here, not all; method: immunoSEQ multiplex PCR. The sample records 70,000 to 95,000 clones, approximately 94% being singletons. V dropped 5 bases and J dropped 0 bases, with 13 bases sitting between them. Germline-derived CDR1 and CDR2 are LNHDA and SQIVND (reference sequence). The CDR3 has 16 amino acids. The origin of this receptor is a female donor with multiple sclerosis, enrolled in a pregnancy study. The rearrangement joins TRBV19 to TRBJ2-2, with a possible D match to TRBD1 (6 bases). The starting material was peripheral blood, obtained in the third trimester of pregnancy. The CDR3 loop is CASSVTGIPNTGELFF. The CDR3 DNA reads as TGTGCCAGTAGTGTGACAGGAATTCCGAACACCGGGGAGCTGTTTTTT.